Following are 26 T cell receptor beta chains from one sample sequenced in a study of blood T cell repertoires in COVID-19. Some clones are missing from TCRdb's copy, which holds only in-frame ones; the method was immunoSEQ multiplex PCR. The sample includes some 29,000 clones, 84% of them seen just once. The specimen sequenced was peripheral blood. These receptors were taken from an elderly man with active COVID-19.

J is TRBJ1-6 and V is TRBV6-5; no definite D call. The CDR3 totals 15 residues. CDR1 is MNHEY and CDR2 is SVGAGI in the germline V gene. V was trimmed by 7 bases and J by 0 bases, leaving 10 bases between them. As DNA, the CDR3 is TGTGCCAGCACGGAGCCGAGCTCCTATAATTCACCCCTCCACTTT. Amino acid sequence: CASTEPSSYNSPLHF.

The chain combines TRBV4-2 with TRBJ1-5; D is unclear. The germline V and J ends were trimmed by 1 base and 0 bases, with 7 bases remaining between them. The CDR3 is 15 residues long. CDR1 LGHNA and CDR2 YNFKEQ come from the germline V gene. DNA for the CDR3: TGTGCCAGCAGCCAAGGGTCAGATAGCAATCAGCCCCAGCATTTT. This translates into CASSQGSDSNQPQHF.

V gene TRBV6-5 combines with J gene TRBJ2-3, with D possibly TRBD2 on 5 matching bases. V lost 2 bases to trimming and J lost 4 bases, with 16 bases between them. Germline loops: CDR1 MNHEY, CDR2 SVGAGI. The CDR3 is 16 residues long. CDR3 sequence reads: CASSYQITGKADTQYF. The CDR3 coding sequence is TGTGCCAGCAGTTACCAGATAACGGGGAAGGCAGATACGCAGTATTTT.

This clone was seen a handful of times. V and J are TRBV5-4 and TRBJ2-1; 8 bases align to TRBD2. Germline CDR1 is SGHNT and CDR2 is YYREEE (reference sequence). After removal of 2 bases from V and 0 bases from J, the junction contained 1 base not matched to a gene. There are 15 residues in the CDR3. CDR3 in amino acids: CASSFAGGSYNEQFF. CDR3 in DNA: TGTGCCAGCAGCTTCGCGGGGGGCTCCTACAATGAGCAGTTCTTC.

The CDR3 bases are TGTGCTAGTGGTTTAGGCGGCACCAGCTCCTACGAGCAGTACTTC. Protein sequence: CASGLGGTSSYEQYF. The rearrangement uses TRBV12-5 and TRBJ2-7; the D is unclear. V was shortened by 3 bases and J by 0 bases, with 12 bases between the two germline ends. CDR1 and CDR2 from the germline V gene are LGHNT and FRNRAP. CDR3 size: 15 residues.

The chain uses TRBV5-4 and TRBJ2-2, with a possible D match to TRBD1 (5 bases). V was cut by 0 bases and J by 0 bases, with 6 bases left in between. This CDR3 has 15 amino acids. CDR1 is SGHNT and CDR2 is YYREEE in the germline V gene (reference sequence). CDR3 in amino acids: CASSLGQSNTGELFF. CDR3 nucleotide sequence: TGTGCCAGCAGCTTGGGACAGTCGAACACCGGGGAGCTGTTTTTT.

The J gene is TRBJ2-1, the V gene TRBV5-1, with TRBD2 matching over 11 bases. V shed 4 bases, J shed 10 bases, and the junction held 16 bases outside the gene matches. CDR1 is SGHRS and CDR2 is YFSETQ in the germline V gene. This CDR3 region has 17 residues. The CDR3 region is CASSPYLSGGASVEQFF. The CDR3 DNA follows: TGCGCCAGCAGCCCGTACCTTAGCGGGGGGGCCTCAGTGGAGCAGTTCTTC.

The J gene is TRBJ2-6, the V gene TRBV3-1 (or the pseudogene TRBV3-2), with a weak D call TRBD1 (5 bases). This CDR3 has 14 residues. Germline V CDR1 and CDR2: LGHDT, YNNKEL (reference sequence). Trimming took 7 bases from V and 0 from J, leaving 7 bases between them. In DNA, the CDR3 is TGTGCCAGCAAAAGGGGCTCTGGGGCCAACGTCCTGACTTTC. Residues: CASKRGSGANVLTF.

This chain uses TRBV10-1 with TRBJ2-7; the D is unclear. The length of the CDR3 is 13 residues. Trimming shortened V by 0 bases and J by 6 bases, and 9 bases separated the two germline ends. Germline V gene data show CDR1 as WNHNN and CDR2 as SYGVQD (reference sequence). As DNA, the CDR3 is TGCGCCAGCAGTGAGTCGACTCCGTCCGAGCAGTACTTC. Protein product: CASSESTPSEQYF.

The chain employs TRBV7-4 and TRBJ1-2; D possibly corresponds to TRBD1 (6 bases). Germline V gene data show CDR1 as SGHVT and CDR2 as SQSDAQ. This CDR3 has 14 residues. The ends were cut back, 5 bases at V and 2 bases at J, with 12 bases in the middle. The CDR3 DNA reads as TGTGCCAGCAGCCCGCGGACAGAGAACTATGGCTACACCTTC. It is translated as CASSPRTENYGYTF.

The rearrangement uses TRBV2 and TRBJ1-2; D perhaps matches TRBD1 (5 bases). Germline loops: CDR1 SNHLY, CDR2 FYNNEI. Trimming shortened V by 6 bases and J by 1 base, and 12 bases separated the two germline ends. This CDR3 contains 14 residues. The CDR3 sequence is CASSQGQGNYGYTF. In DNA, the CDR3 is TGTGCCAGCAGCCAAGGGCAGGGTAACTATGGCTACACCTTC.

The chain joins TRBV5-1 to TRBJ1-5; possibly TRBD1 for D (6 bases). The CDR3 spans 13 residues. V was pared by 4 bases and J by 4 bases, with 9 bases between. Germline lookup yields CDR1 SGHRS and CDR2 YFSETQ. The CDR3 bases are TGCGCCAGCAGCCGTGACAGGAATCAGCCCCAGCATTTT. Translating gives CASSRDRNQPQHF. Full variable domain (rest looked up from reference TRBV5-1 and TRBJ1-5): KAGVTQTPRYLIKTRGQQVTLSCSPISGHRSVSWYQQTPGQGLQFLFEYFSETQRNKGNFPGRFSGRQFSNSRSEMNVSTLELGDSALYLCASSRDRNQPQHFGDGTRLSIL.

This chain joins TRBV19 and TRBJ1-2; 11 nucleotides match TRBD1. Germline V CDR1 and CDR2: LNHDA, SQIVND (reference sequence). The CDR3 loop spans 15 amino acids. J lost 6 bases, V lost 5 bases, and 8 bases had no gene match. The CDR3 is CASSLTRTGGDGYTF. The CDR3 DNA follows: TGTGCCAGTAGTCTGACCCGGACAGGGGGCGATGGCTACACCTTC.

The chain employs TRBV19 and TRBJ1-1; the D gene is possibly TRBD1 (6 bases). The V end was cut by 8 bases, the J end by 1 base, with 14 bases between. CDR1 is LNHDA, CDR2 SQIVND, per germline (reference sequence). There are 14 residues in the CDR3. CDR3 residues: CASGQQGRNTEAFF. CDR3 DNA sequence: TGTGCCAGTGGCCAACAGGGCAGGAACACTGAAGCTTTCTTT.

V gene TRBV6-6 combines with J gene TRBJ2-1; 15 nucleotides align to TRBD2. After removal of 6 bases from V and 13 bases from J, the junction contained 4 bases not matched to a gene. CDR3 length: 13 amino acids. The germline V gene encodes CDR1 MNHNY and CDR2 SVGAGI (reference sequence). In nucleotides, the CDR3 is TGTGCCAGCAGGCCGGGACTAGCGGGGGGTCAGTTCTTC. Residues: CASRPGLAGGQFF.

The chain combines TRBV6-5 with TRBJ1-5; TRBD1 is a possible D gene (5 bases). Germline values: CDR1 MNHEY, CDR2 SVGAGI. Trimming stripped 6 bases from V and 6 bases from J, with 18 bases between. The CDR3 extends over 15 amino acids. CDR3 residues: CASSPNQGRIQPQHF. DNA of the CDR3: TGTGCCAGCAGCCCCAATCAGGGTAGGATTCAGCCCCAGCATTTT.

The V and J genes are TRBV5-4 and TRBJ2-5; 9 positions agree with TRBD2. This CDR3 spans 19 amino acids. V lost 0 bases, J lost 1 base, and 13 bases stayed unmatched. CDR1 SGHNT and CDR2 YYREEE come from the germline V gene (reference sequence). The CDR3 DNA reads as TGTGCCAGCAGCTTGGGTGGTAGCGGGGGCCTCCTAAGCCAAGAGACCCAGTACTTC. Amino acid sequence: CASSLGGSGGLLSQETQYF.

V usage is TRBV19 and J usage is TRBJ2-5, with D possibly matching TRBD1 (7 bases). Trimming removed 4 bases from V and 10 bases from J, with 13 bases in between. This CDR3 spans 12 amino acids. Germline V lookup: CDR1 LNHDA, CDR2 SQIVND (reference sequence). CDR3 loop: CASSNQGGDQYF. The CDR3 DNA is TGTGCCAGTAGTAACCAGGGGGGTGACCAGTACTTC.

This clone was found a few times. This chain joins TRBV3-1 (or the pseudogene TRBV3-2) and TRBJ1-1, with D perhaps TRBD1 (5 bases). Deletions cut 1 base from V and 1 base from J, with 7 bases between. The CDR3 loop spans 14 amino acids. CDR1 is LGHDT and CDR2 is YNNKEL in the germline V gene (reference sequence). DNA of the CDR3: TGTGCCAGCAGCCAAGCAGGGTCGAACACTGAAGCTTTCTTT. It specifies CASSQAGSNTEAFF.

The chain couples TRBV6-5 to TRBJ2-7, with D perhaps TRBD1 (6 bases). V dropped 10 bases and J dropped 4 bases, with 17 bases sitting between them. The CDR3 is 13 residues long. CDR1 MNHEY and CDR2 SVGAGI come from the germline V gene. This CDR3 is CAIQGNNEYEQYF. CDR3 coding DNA: TGTGCCATCCAGGGGAATAATGAGTACGAGCAGTACTTC.

The chain carries TRBV7-8 and TRBJ2-1, with 7 bases matching TRBD1. V shed 4 bases, J shed 0 bases, and the junction held 12 bases outside the gene matches. CDR3 length: 18 residues. Looked up from germline, CDR1 is SGHVS and CDR2 is FQNEAQ. CDR3 nucleotides: TGTGCCAGCAGCTCATGGACAGGTTTTTTTAGCTCCTACAATGAGCAGTTCTTC. Amino acid sequence: CASSSWTGFFSSYNEQFF.

This clone was detected only a few times. CDR3 loop: CASSSPSGGAFRNEQFF. For the CDR3, the DNA is TGTGCCAGCAGCTCGCCTAGCGGGGGGGCCTTCCGCAATGAGCAGTTCTTC. The gene calls are TRBV11-2 and TRBJ2-1; 12 nucleotides line up with TRBD2. The V segment lost 4 bases and the J segment 6 bases; nucleotides outside the gene matches: 10. Germline-derived CDR1 and CDR2 are SGHAT and FQNNGV. The CDR3 contains 17 residues.

This chain joins TRBV30 and TRBJ1-4, with TRBD1 as a possible D gene (5 bases). Trimming removed 3 bases at V and 7 bases at J, with 9 bases between. The CDR3 runs to 12 residues. Per the germline V gene, CDR1 is GTSNPN and CDR2 is SVGIG (reference sequence). CDR3 in amino acids: CAWRGLSEKLFF. CDR3 in DNA: TGTGCCTGGAGGGGACTTTCTGAAAAACTGTTTTTT.

This chain links TRBV7-3 with TRBJ2-3; 7 positions match TRBD2. J lost 0 bases, V lost 4 bases, and 4 bases had no gene match. In germline, CDR1 is SGHTA, CDR2 FQGTGA. The length of the CDR3 is 15 residues. The CDR3 nucleotides are TGTGCCAGCAGCTCTAGCGGATATAGCACAGATACGCAGTATTTT. Translating gives CASSSSGYSTDTQYF. The full variable domain, completed using reference TRBV7-3 and TRBJ2-3, is GAGVSQTPSNKVTEKGKYVELRCDPISGHTALYWYRQSLGQGPEFLIYFQGTGAADDSGLPNDRFFAVRPEGSVSTLKIQRTERGDSAVYLCASSSSGYSTDTQYFGPGTRLTVL.

This chain links TRBV19 with TRBJ1-3; no reliable D call. This CDR3 is built from 15 residues. Deletions cut 2 bases from V and 0 bases from J, with 8 bases between. CDR1 LNHDA and CDR2 SQIVND come from the germline V gene (reference sequence). Written as DNA, the CDR3 is TGTGCCAGTAGTATACAGGCGTACTCTGGAAACACCATATATTTT. This gives the protein CASSIQAYSGNTIYF.

The chain uses TRBV30 and TRBJ1-1; possible D gene TRBD1, 5 bases. From germline, CDR1 is GTSNPN and CDR2 SVGIG (reference sequence). This CDR3 is 12 amino acids long. V was clipped by 6 bases and J by 4 bases, with 12 bases between them. Written as DNA, the CDR3 is TGTGCCTGCAGGGCTGGGTCCACTGAAGCTTTCTTT. This codes for CACRAGSTEAFF.